This record covers a single T cell receptor (beta chain). Sequencing used immunoSEQ multiplex PCR; TCRdb keeps in-frame clones, though not all of them. The sample has under 40,000 clones, just under 90% seen once. The sample's treatment: preoperative locoregional IRX-2 cytokine immunotherapy. Preoperative locoregional IRX-2 cytokine immunotherapy was tested in the phase Ib source study. The V gene's germline CDR1 is MNHGY and CDR2 SAAAGT. V lost 1 base, J lost 7 bases, and 7 bases lay in between. The CDR3 spans 12 residues. The data stem from a study of preoperative IRX-2 immunotherapy in early breast cancer.

The sample here was tumor tissue, taken after IRX-2 immunotherapy. The chain recombines TRBV6-8 with TRBJ1-2, with D hard to call. This sequence was found in a human donor with breast cancer. The DNA of the CDR3 is TGTGCCAGCAGTTACTTGGATCTTGGCTACACCTTC. This translates into CASSYLDLGYTF.